This TCR beta chain originates from a study of OX40 agonist ivuxolimab in advanced cancers. In terms of the full investigation: Ivuxolimab, which targeted the costimulatory receptor OX40 (CD134), was an agonistic, fully human IgG2 monoclonal antibody. Partial responses occurred in three dose-escalation patients: two with cutaneous melanoma and one with hepatocellular carcinoma. Prior anti-PD-1, anti-PD-L1 or anti-CTLA-4 therapy was permitted, and approximately 41% of dose-escalation patients had received checkpoint inhibitors. Intravenous ivuxolimab was administered to patients every 2 weeks at six dose levels: 0.01, 0.1, 0.3, 1.5, 3 and 10 mg/kg. The paper describes the monotherapy dose-escalation part (N ≈ 52 patients) of the phase I trial of ivuxolimab. Peripheral TCRbeta sequencing aimed to test whether ivuxolimab altered TCR sequence diversity and caused clonal T-cell expansion. Of the roughly 52 dose-escalation patients, hepatocellular carcinoma was present in around 20, melanoma in approximately 15, renal cell carcinoma in 9 and head and neck cancer in 9. The dose-escalation cohort was approximately 83% male with a mean age of 60 years, ranging from roughly 20 to 80.

Genomic DNA was isolated from the sorted cells so that the TCRbeta CDR3 region could be sequenced. TCRbeta CDR3 regions were sequenced using the immunoSEQ Assay. In TCRdb, the immuneACCESS table is reduced to in-frame sequences with V and J assigned. These tables do not hold every clone; where another copy was compared, an unresolved V gene accounts for under half, and the others remain unexplained. The sample table shows roughly 20,000 clones, and 70% to 80% are seen once. Around 34% of the sample belongs to the ten largest clones. For this clone: The specificity of this receptor is unknown. Base qualities are missing; no much larger clone stands one base away.

Findings and caveats that apply to the study as a whole: Partial responders in the 0.1-3.0 mg/kg groups had among the lowest normalized peripheral clonal expansion, especially among CD8+ T cells. Low levels of normalized T-cell clonal expansion were also seen in some nonresponding patients. At doses of 0.1 to 3.0 mg/kg, clonal expansion of both CD4+ and CD8+ blood T cells was observed from baseline to week 6. Which antigens the clonally expanded peripheral T cells were specific for was not determined. After ivuxolimab, expanded clones were on average more numerous among CD8+ T cells than among CD4+ T cells.

The CDR3 starts with the cysteine, ends with the phenylalanine, and has 14 residues. The DNA shown is the 42-base CDR3, in frame from base 1. Trimming takes 4 bases from V and 5 bases from J, and the germline ends sit 11 bases apart. The germline V gene yields LGHNA for CDR1 and YSLEER for CDR2. Patients with autoimmune disease history or receiving systemic immunosuppression were excluded from the trial. Peripheral blood for TCR sequencing was collected from all dose cohorts at baseline, on cycle 4 day 1, and on cycle 7 day 1. The samples were taken from a phase I, first-in-human, multicenter, open-label dose-escalation trial of ivuxolimab. Adults with locally advanced or metastatic melanoma, renal cell, hepatocellular, or head and neck squamous cell carcinoma were enrolled in the trial. CD4+ and CD8+ T cells were sorted separately from peripheral blood before TCR sequencing.

The starting material was CD4+ or CD8+ T cells sorted from blood, obtained in a trial of the OX40 agonist ivuxolimab. This receptor was obtained from an adult with an advanced solid tumor such as melanoma, head and neck, liver or kidney cancer. This chain is built from TRBV4-3 and TRBJ2-2; the D gene identity is not certain. This receptor carries the CDR3 CASSLSVWTGELFF. Here is the DNA: TGCGCCAGCAGCCTCTCGGTGTGGACCGGGGAGCTGTTTTTT.